The 9 T cell receptor beta chains below all came from one sample that was sequenced in a study of cytomegalovirus exposure and HLA in healthy donors. The PCR used 60 Vbeta and 13 Jbeta primers. TCRdb's copy holds only in-frame clones and misses some; the assay was immunoSEQ multiplex PCR. The sample includes some 160,000 clones, roughly 80% of them seen just once. Specimen: PBMCs. The source of these receptors is a male donor in good health and CMV-seropositive.

This chain joins TRBV7-6 and TRBJ2-7; 9 nucleotides line up with TRBD2. The ends lost 5 bases at V and 5 bases at J; junction bases unmatched: 4. Germline V CDR1 and CDR2: SGHVS, FNYEAQ. This CDR3 comprises 13 residues. The chain's CDR3 is CASSPGLAHEQYF. The CDR3, as DNA: TGTGCCAGCAGCCCGGGACTAGCCCACGAGCAGTACTTC.

The CDR3 loop reads CASSILAGESSEQFF. CDR3 bases: TGTGCCAGCAGCATACTAGCGGGAGAATCCAGTGAGCAGTTCTTC. The gene calls are TRBV7-6 and TRBJ2-1, with TRBD2 matching over 11 bases. This CDR3 contains 15 residues. Per the germline V gene, CDR1 is SGHVS and CDR2 is FNYEAQ. The V and J ends lost 5 bases and 9 bases, in that order; junction bases with no gene match: 9.

The count of this clone is one. The rearrangement links TRBV9 to TRBJ2-7; 11 bases map to TRBD2. The germline V gene has CDR1 SGDLS and CDR2 YYNGEE. This CDR3 has 18 amino acids. Germline trimming cut 4 bases from V and 2 bases from J; bases unmatched to any gene: 14. The CDR3 DNA reads TGTGCCAGCAGCCCCGGTGGGCTAGCGGGAGGAATGACCTACGAGCAGTACTTC. Its protein product is CASSPGGLAGGMTYEQYF.

The V and J genes are TRBV4-1 and TRBJ1-5; D gene ambiguous. CDR1 and CDR2 from the germline V gene are MGHRA and YSYEKL. Trimming removed 4 bases from V and 2 bases from J, with 12 bases in between. The CDR3 consists of 15 residues. For the CDR3, the DNA is TGCGCCAGCAGCCTAACCGGCGCGGGCAATCAGCCCCAGCATTTT. Its protein is CASSLTGAGNQPQHF.

The chain has TRBV19 and TRBJ1-1, with 8 positions matching TRBD1. Germline V gene data show CDR1 as LNHDA and CDR2 as SQIVND (reference sequence). The CDR3 runs to 15 residues. Trimming cost V 9 bases and J 4 bases; bases outside gene matches: 13. CDR3 in amino acids: CASLIRGRSLTEAFF. The CDR3 DNA follows: TGTGCCAGCCTAATCAGGGGGCGGTCTCTCACTGAAGCTTTCTTT.

This chain uses TRBV7-6 with TRBJ2-2, with D unclear. This CDR3 region has 13 residues. Germline lookup yields CDR1 SGHVS and CDR2 FNYEAQ. Between the trimmed V and J ends, which lost 4 bases and 2 bases, there was a span of 5 bases. The CDR3 bases are TGTGCCAGCAGCTCGGGTAACACCGGGGAGCTGTTTTTT. Its translation: CASSSGNTGELFF.

This clone appeared a single time. At one end, the junction sequence differs from germline, possibly due to a read error. The chain links TRBV7-9 to TRBJ2-7, with 13 bases lining up with TRBD2. CDR3 length: 16 residues. Germline V CDR1 and CDR2: SEHNR, FQNEAQ (reference sequence). The DNA of the CDR3 is TGTTCCAGCAGCTTAGAGGGACTAGCGGGACCCTACGAGCAGTACTTC. It yields the protein CSSSLEGLAGPYEQYF.

V and J are TRBV5-4 and TRBJ1-2; 12 bases agree with TRBD1. Germline CDR1 SGHNT, CDR2 YYREEE (reference sequence). V was pared by 4 bases and J by 7 bases, with 5 bases of the junction left unmatched. This CDR3 spans 14 amino acids. The CDR3 is CASSPGTGGGGYTF. The CDR3 coding sequence is TGTGCCAGCAGCCCCGGGACAGGGGGCGGTGGCTACACCTTC.

This chain links TRBV6-1 with TRBJ2-7; 9 positions agree with TRBD1. Losses at the gene ends were 5 bases for V and 3 bases for J; bases not matched to a gene: 5. Germline V gene lookup returns CDR1 MNHNS and CDR2 SASEGT. The CDR3 runs to 14 residues. This CDR3 is CASSFPGQGYEQYF. In DNA form, the CDR3 reads TGTGCCAGCAGTTTTCCGGGACAGGGCTACGAGCAGTACTTC.